One sample yielded the 17 T cell receptor beta chains listed below, sequenced in a study of cytomegalovirus exposure and HLA in healthy donors. Assay used: immunoSEQ multiplex PCR; TCRdb lists only in-frame clones, some missing. The data hold approximately 190,000 clones, with 84% observed a single time. The sample comprised PBMCs. These receptors were taken from a man aged 18 to 35 in good health and CMV-seropositive.

On this clone: Compared with germline, one end of the junction differs, possibly owing to a read error. The chain joins TRBV6-4 to TRBJ2-7, with D tentatively TRBD1 or TRBD2 (5 bases each). This CDR3 is built from 14 residues. Looked up from germline, CDR1 is MRHNA and CDR2 is SNTAGT. Here the CDR3 DNA reads TGTGCCACCAGTGAGGGGCAGGTGGCGGACGAGCAGTACTTC. Amino acids: CATSEGQVADEQYF.

This chain connects TRBV11-2 to TRBJ2-1; TRBD2 matches 7 bases. Germline CDR1 and CDR2: SGHAT and FQNNGV. The CDR3 length is 15 residues. Trimming cost V 5 bases and J 2 bases; bases outside gene matches: 6. CDR3 DNA: TGTGCCAGCAGCGAAAGGACTAGAGCCTACAATGAGCAGTTCTTC. It codes for CASSERTRAYNEQFF.

The chain uses TRBV28 and TRBJ1-5; TRBD1 matches 8 bases. After removal of 5 bases from V and 7 bases from J, the junction contained 10 bases not matched to a gene. Germline assignment: CDR1 MDHEN and CDR2 SYDVKM. This CDR3 contains 15 residues. The CDR3 sequence is CASSPPVQGVQPQHF. The CDR3 DNA is TGTGCCAGCAGTCCCCCCGTACAGGGGGTACAGCCCCAGCATTTT.

The rearrangement joins TRBV5-6 to TRBJ2-7, with a possible D match to TRBD1 (6 bases). The CDR3 spans 14 residues. Germline V gene lookup returns CDR1 SGHDT and CDR2 YYEEEE. Trimming took off 0 bases at V and 6 bases at J, with 13 bases between the two ends. DNA of the CDR3: TGTGCCAGCAGCTTGGGAGTCAGGGGCAGCGAGCAGTACTTC. Protein: CASSLGVRGSEQYF.

The gene calls are TRBV9 and TRBJ2-1, with TRBD2 matching over 8 bases. The CDR3 extends over 15 amino acids. Unmatched junction bases numbered 7, after V lost 0 bases and J lost 8 bases. CDR1 and CDR2 (germline): SGDLS, YYNGEE. CDR3 coding DNA: TGTGCCAGCAGCGTAGTTGGTAGCGGGAATGATGAGCAGTTCTTC. As protein: CASSVVGSGNDEQFF. The full variable domain, rest sourced from reference TRBV9 and TRBJ2-1, is DSGVTQTPKHLITATGQRVTLRCSPRSGDLSVYWYQQSLDQGLQFLIQYYNGEERAKGNILERFSAQQFPDLHSELNLSSLELGDSALYFCASSVVGSGNDEQFFGPGTRLTVL.

The CDR3, as DNA: TGTGCCAGCAGGTCAGGCACTAACTATGGCTACACCTTC. This gives the protein CASRSGTNYGYTF. The chain has TRBV6-1 and TRBJ1-2; D is unresolved. Trimming cost V 6 bases and J 0 bases, with 8 bases left between them. Germline V CDR1 and CDR2: MNHNS, SASEGT. The CDR3 has 13 residues.

V usage is TRBV11-2 and J usage is TRBJ2-7; D perhaps matches TRBD2 (5 bases). This CDR3 has 15 amino acids. The germline V and J ends were trimmed by 0 bases and 0 bases, with 9 bases remaining between them. The germline V gene has CDR1 SGHAT and CDR2 FQNNGV. CDR3 protein: CASSLDWTGSYEQYF. For the CDR3, the DNA is TGTGCCAGCAGCTTAGACTGGACTGGCTCCTACGAGCAGTACTTC.

The gene calls are TRBV6-1 and TRBJ2-7; D not resolved. V was cut by 2 bases and J by 2 bases, with 13 bases left in between. This CDR3 is built from 15 residues. Germline lookup yields CDR1 MNHNS and CDR2 SASEGT. DNA for the CDR3: TGTGCCAGCAGTGAAATCGGCTGGCAGGCCTACGAGCAGTACTTC. Protein sequence: CASSEIGWQAYEQYF.

V is TRBV27 and J is TRBJ2-7; 8 bases are shared with TRBD2. The CDR3 is 15 amino acids. The ends lost 2 bases at V and 3 bases at J; junction bases unmatched: 6. Germline V gene data show CDR1 as MNHEY and CDR2 as SMNVEV (reference sequence). The CDR3 region is CASSLIGLAGYEQYF. Here the CDR3 DNA reads TGTGCCAGCAGTTTAATAGGTCTAGCGGGCTACGAGCAGTACTTC.

In the case of this clone: Other DNA sequences of this sample code for an identical CDR3. V and J are TRBV9 and TRBJ2-7; 7 nucleotides align to TRBD1. Germline V gene data show CDR1 as SGDLS and CDR2 as YYNGEE. V was clipped by 0 bases and J by 6 bases; unmatched bases: 3. The CDR3 is 13 residues long. The CDR3 sequence is CASSVGTGGEQYF. The CDR3 DNA is TGTGCCAGCAGCGTAGGGACAGGCGGCGAGCAGTACTTC.

The V gene is TRBV7-3, the J gene TRBJ1-1, with unresolved D. V was pared by 10 bases and J by 3 bases, with 18 bases between. The CDR3 totals 14 residues. CDR1 SGHTA and CDR2 FQGTGA come from the germline V gene. Written as DNA, the CDR3 is TGTGCCACCCGGAGGAAAGGGCAAGACACTGAAGCTTTCTTT. This sequence encodes CATRRKGQDTEAFF. Filled out from reference TRBV7-3 and TRBJ1-1, the complete variable domain reads GAGVSQTPSNKVTEKGKYVELRCDPISGHTALYWYRQSLGQGPEFLIYFQGTGAADDSGLPNDRFFAVRPEGSVSTLKIQRTERGDSAVYLCATRRKGQDTEAFFGQGTRLTVV.

This chain uses TRBV10-3 with TRBJ1-1; possible D gene TRBD1, 5 bases. Looked up from germline, CDR1 is ENHRY and CDR2 is SYGVKD. The CDR3 loop spans 14 amino acids. V gave up 8 bases and J gave up 1 base, with 14 bases separating them. The CDR3 DNA reads TGTGCCATCGTCCCGGGGGACGGGAACACTGAAGCTTTCTTT. Translated, it gives CAIVPGDGNTEAFF.

This clone was counted between two and nine times. The chain couples TRBV18 to TRBJ1-5; D gene uncertain. V shed 3 bases and J shed 4 bases, with 7 bases lying between them. Germline V gene lookup returns CDR1 KGHSH and CDR2 LQKENI. This CDR3 is 13 amino acids long. The CDR3 DNA is TGTGCCAGCTCACCTGAGGGTAATCAGCCCCAGCATTTT. This codes for CASSPEGNQPQHF.

The chain links TRBV11-3 to TRBJ1-1, with D possibly being TRBD1 (5 bases). Trimming pared 5 bases from V and 10 bases from J, leaving 14 bases between. The length of the CDR3 is 12 residues. From germline, CDR1 is SGHNT and CDR2 YENEEA. The DNA for the CDR3 is TGTGCCAGCAGCAGATGGGGGGGGAGAGCTTTCTTT. Amino acids: CASSRWGGRAFF.

This clone has only a few counts. The chain links TRBV4-3 to TRBJ2-5, with TRBD2 matching over 13 bases. Germline CDR1 reads LGHNA; CDR2 reads YSLEER. This CDR3 is built from 16 residues. Trimming took 3 bases from V and 0 from J; bases not matched to a gene: 1. Here the CDR3 reads CASSHGLAGDQETQYF. The CDR3 bases are TGCGCCAGCAGCCATGGACTAGCGGGAGACCAAGAGACCCAGTACTTC.

V gene TRBV29-1 combines with J gene TRBJ1-5, with unresolved D. The CDR3 consists of 14 residues. Germline V CDR1 and CDR2: SQVTM, ANQGSEA. The V gene lost 5 bases and the J gene lost 0 bases, with 11 bases spanning the gap. The CDR3 sequence is CSVNHGNSNQPQHF. The CDR3 coding sequence is TGCAGCGTTAATCACGGGAATAGCAATCAGCCCCAGCATTTT.

This clone was seen just once. The chain recombines TRBV28 with TRBJ2-5, with D perhaps matching TRBD2 (5 bases). The CDR3 length is 15 residues. V lost 1 base to trimming and J lost 5 bases, with 14 bases between them. CDR1 and CDR2 from the germline V gene are MDHEN and SYDVKM. The CDR3 region has the DNA TGTGCCAGCAGTTTATCACGGGATGGAAAGGAGACCCAGTACTTC. It encodes CASSLSRDGKETQYF.